Each of the 28 T cell receptor beta chains below was sequenced from the same sample in a study of shared clonotypes between healthy human individuals. Repertoires were generated with immunoSEQ multiplex PCR, while TCRdb's copy carries only in-frame clones and drops some. The data show a few million clones, roughly 92% seen once. Sequenced material: naive CD4+ T cells sorted from blood. Specified subset: CD45RA+ positively selected. These TCRs come from a man between 18 and 35 years old in good health.

The J gene is TRBJ2-5, the V gene TRBV25-1; D could derive from TRBD1 or TRBD2 (5 bases each). Germline V gene lookup returns CDR1 MGHDK and CDR2 SYGVNS. This CDR3 region has 11 residues. Trimming shortened V by 5 bases and J by 13 bases, and 14 bases separated the two germline ends. CDR3 loop: CASSLRDLRYF. CDR3 in DNA: TGTGCCAGCAGTCTGAGGGACCTAAGGTACTTC.

This clone was detected only a few times. The rearrangement links TRBV2 to TRBJ1-2; 10 nucleotides line up with TRBD1. This CDR3 has 12 residues. The germline gives CDR1 SNHLY, CDR2 FYNNEI. Trimming took 5 bases from V and 12 from J; bases not matched to a gene: 6. CDR3 nucleotide sequence: TGTGCCAGCAGTCCCCGGGACAGGGGAGACACCTTC. Its translation: CASSPRDRGDTF.

The chain uses TRBV6-6 and TRBJ2-1; 7 bases align to TRBD1. The CDR3 totals 14 residues. The germline V gene encodes CDR1 MNHNY and CDR2 SVGAGI (reference sequence). V shed 5 bases and J 7 bases; nucleotides not matched to a gene: 8. CDR3: CASSPLQGLNEQFF. CDR3 bases: TGTGCCAGCAGTCCCTTACAGGGGTTGAATGAGCAGTTCTTC.

This chain joins TRBV15 and TRBJ2-7, with TRBD1 matching over 8 bases. Trimming at V came to 5 bases and at J to 0 bases, leaving 3 bases not matched to a gene. CDR3 length: 14 residues. The germline CDR1 and CDR2 sequences are LNHNV and YYDKDF (reference sequence). DNA of the CDR3: TGTGCCACCAGCTTGGACAGGGCCTCCTACGAGCAGTACTTC. It yields the protein CATSLDRASYEQYF.

J is TRBJ1-6 and V is TRBV5-5; TRBD1 is a possible D gene (5 bases). Germline V gene sequence: CDR1 SGHKS, CDR2 YYEKEE (reference sequence). The germline V and J ends were trimmed by 4 bases and 2 bases, with 10 bases remaining between them. This CDR3 is built from 15 residues. CDR3 bases: TGTGCCAGCAGCGTTCAGGGTGCCTATAATTCACCCCTCCACTTT. It specifies CASSVQGAYNSPLHF.

This chain joins TRBV5-6 and TRBJ2-1, with D tentatively TRBD2 (6 bases). Trimming removed 3 bases at V and 5 bases at J, with 15 bases between. This CDR3 is built from 15 residues. Per germline, CDR1 SGHDT and CDR2 YYEEEE. CDR3 DNA sequence: TGTGCCAGCAGCTCCCGCGGGAAAGTCGACAATGAGCAGTTCTTC. This gives the protein CASSSRGKVDNEQFF.

The V gene is TRBV11-2, the J gene TRBJ2-1; D ambiguous. From germline, CDR1 is SGHAT and CDR2 FQNNGV. Trimming removed 1 base from V and 6 bases from J, with 10 bases in between. This CDR3 is 14 amino acids long. The CDR3 is CASSLGTMLNEQFF. CDR3 coding DNA: TGTGCCAGCAGCTTAGGGACGATGCTCAATGAGCAGTTCTTC.

J is TRBJ1-3 and V is TRBV5-1; 7 positions agree with TRBD1. Germline loops: CDR1 SGHRS, CDR2 YFSETQ. The CDR3 length is 16 residues. After removal of 0 bases from V and 2 bases from J, the junction contained 5 bases not matched to a gene. CDR3 sequence reads: CASSLESTGPGNTIYF. The CDR3 nucleotides are TGCGCCAGCAGCTTGGAATCGACAGGGCCTGGAAACACCATATATTTT.

This sequence joins TRBV5-1 and TRBJ2-3, with 8 bases identical to TRBD1. Trimming took 4 bases from V and 3 from J; bases not matched to a gene: 10. This CDR3 has 16 amino acids. Per germline, CDR1 SGHRS and CDR2 YFSETQ. In nucleotides, the CDR3 is TGCGCCAGCAGCCCCGGGCAGGGGGCGCGGACAGATACGCAGTATTTT. Its protein is CASSPGQGARTDTQYF.

Turning to this clone: The sample contains more than one DNA sequence encoding this CDR3. V and J are TRBV10-3 and TRBJ1-6; D gene ambiguous. Per germline, CDR1 ENHRY and CDR2 SYGVKD. The CDR3 loop spans 12 amino acids. Trimming cost V 0 bases and J 6 bases, with 0 bases left between them. The DNA of the CDR3 is TGTGCCATCAGTGAGTCTAATTCACCCCTCCACTTT. The encoded protein is CAISESNSPLHF.

V and J are TRBV9 and TRBJ2-5, with TRBD2 identical over 13 bases. The CDR3 sequence is 16 residues long. Germline CDR1 SGDLS, CDR2 YYNGEE. V dropped 4 bases and J dropped 4; count of bases not matched to a gene: 7. The CDR3: CASSPPGLAGAETQYF. For the CDR3, the DNA is TGTGCCAGCAGCCCCCCCGGACTAGCGGGAGCAGAGACCCAGTACTTC.

The chain couples TRBV5-1 to TRBJ2-5, with 8 bases fitting TRBD2. The CDR3 covers 16 residues. V trimming: 4 bases; J trimming: 2 bases; junction bases outside the gene matches: 10. Germline lookup yields CDR1 SGHRS and CDR2 YFSETQ. The CDR3 protein is CASSPGLAGLQETQYF. The CDR3 DNA follows: TGCGCCAGCAGCCCCGGATTAGCGGGATTGCAAGAGACCCAGTACTTC.

The chain employs TRBV10-2 and TRBJ1-2; TRBD1 agrees at 8 bases. V gave up 3 bases and J gave up 8 bases; unmatched junction bases: 5. CDR1 and CDR2 from the germline V gene are WSHSY and SAAADI. The CDR3 sequence is 13 residues long. The chain's CDR3 is CASSDPGGRGYTF. The DNA for the CDR3 is TGCGCCAGCAGTGATCCAGGGGGCCGGGGCTACACCTTC.

In this sample, this clone turned up once. The rearrangement links TRBV19 to TRBJ1-5; D is undetermined. The CDR3 runs 17 residues. Trimming stripped 1 base from V and 0 bases from J, with 13 bases between. Germline V lookup: CDR1 LNHDA, CDR2 SQIVND (reference sequence). The CDR3 region is CASSIVRSRTSNQPQHF. In DNA, the CDR3 is TGTGCCAGTAGTATAGTGCGGTCCAGGACTAGCAATCAGCCCCAGCATTTT. Filled out from reference TRBV19 and TRBJ1-5, the complete variable domain reads DGGITQSPKYLFRKEGQNVTLSCEQNLNHDAMYWYRQDPGQGLRLIYYSQIVNDFQKGDIAEGYSVSREKKESFPLTVTSAQKNPTAFYLCASSIVRSRTSNQPQHFGDGTRLSIL.

V is TRBV13 and J is TRBJ1-1; D is uncertain. The CDR3 has 13 residues. The V end was cut by 5 bases, the J end by 3 bases, with 10 bases between. In germline, CDR1 is PRHDT, CDR2 FYEKMQ (reference sequence). In nucleotides, the CDR3 is TGTGCCAGCAGCGCGGACGTCTACACTGAAGCTTTCTTT. Translated, it gives CASSADVYTEAFF.

The V call is TRBV9, the J call TRBJ2-5, with 10 positions matching TRBD2. CDR3 length: 15 residues. From germline, CDR1 is SGDLS and CDR2 YYNGEE. Trimming took 0 bases from V and 4 from J; bases not matched to a gene: 3. CDR3 sequence: CASSVGSSGRETQYF. The CDR3 region has the DNA TGTGCCAGCAGCGTAGGCTCTAGCGGGAGAGAGACCCAGTACTTC.

The chain recombines TRBV6-1 with TRBJ1-2; D uncertain. CDR1 and CDR2 from the germline V gene are MNHNS and SASEGT. Deletions cut 2 bases from V and 1 base from J, with 5 bases between. This CDR3 region has 13 residues. The DNA of the CDR3 is TGTGCCAGCAGTGAAAACCTTAACTATGGCTACACCTTC. Its protein product is CASSENLNYGYTF.

The chain carries TRBV5-4 and TRBJ2-1, with 10 positions matching TRBD2. The CDR3 runs 16 residues. Germline CDR1 reads SGHNT; CDR2 reads YYREEE (reference sequence). V was clipped by 5 bases and J by 6 bases; unmatched bases: 11. The CDR3 sequence is CASRKRLASGSNEQFF. In DNA form, the CDR3 reads TGTGCCAGCAGAAAGAGGTTGGCTAGCGGGAGCAATGAGCAGTTCTTC.

In DNA form, the CDR3 reads TGTGCCAGCAGCCCGCGTTCTAGCGGGGGGAGCTCCTACAATGAGCAGTTCTTC. It encodes CASSPRSSGGSSYNEQFF. The gene calls are TRBV9 and TRBJ2-1; 11 bases are a match to TRBD2. V was pared by 4 bases and J by 0 bases, with 9 bases of the junction left unmatched. Germline CDR1 and CDR2: SGDLS and YYNGEE. CDR3 length: 18 residues.

V usage is TRBV18 and J usage is TRBJ1-1, with a weak D call TRBD1 (5 bases). This CDR3 has 13 residues. Deletions cut 6 bases from V and 1 base from J, with 9 bases between. Germline CDR1 is KGHSH and CDR2 is LQKENI. The chain's CDR3 is CASSFDRNTEAFF. The CDR3, as DNA: TGTGCCAGCTCGTTCGACAGGAACACTGAAGCTTTCTTT.

This clone was picked up one time. The rearrangement joins TRBV5-8 to TRBJ2-7, with D possibly matching TRBD1 (6 bases). Germline-derived CDR1 and CDR2 are SGHTS and YDEGEE. The CDR3 has 14 amino acids. Trimming removed 4 bases at V and 2 bases at J, with 13 bases between. This CDR3 is CASSPFGGPYEQYF. CDR3 coding DNA: TGTGCCAGCAGCCCCTTTGGGGGCCCCTACGAGCAGTACTTC.

This clone was recorded once. V usage is TRBV7-2 and J usage is TRBJ1-1; a possible D gene is TRBD1 (5 bases). CDR3 size: 12 residues. The germline gives CDR1 SGHTA, CDR2 FQGNSA. With 8 bases removed from V and 4 bases from J, the gap between germline ends came to 11 bases. The CDR3 nucleotides read TGTGCCAGCCGGCACGGGGGCACTGAAGCTTTCTTT. Its translation: CASRHGGTEAFF.

As for this clone: The sample carries other DNA sequences with the same CDR3. The chain couples TRBV18 to TRBJ1-5; D is unresolved. This CDR3 comprises 13 residues. Germline-derived CDR1 and CDR2 are KGHSH and LQKENI. The V gene lost 2 bases and the J gene lost 3 bases, with 5 bases spanning the gap. CDR3 nucleotide sequence: TGTGCCAGCTCACCAACGGACAATCAGCCCCAGCATTTT. Residues: CASSPTDNQPQHF.

The V and J genes are TRBV4-1 and TRBJ2-3; 11 bases are shared with TRBD2. The germline V gene has CDR1 MGHRA and CDR2 YSYEKL. After removal of 1 base from V and 6 bases from J, the junction contained 3 bases not matched to a gene. The CDR3 contains 15 residues. The chain's CDR3 is CASSQVGLAADTQYF. The CDR3 nucleotides are TGCGCCAGCAGCCAAGTGGGACTAGCGGCGGATACGCAGTATTTT.

J is TRBJ2-3 and V is TRBV6-6, with TRBD2 matching over 8 bases. CDR1 MNHNY and CDR2 SVGAGI come from the germline V gene (reference sequence). Trimming took 6 bases from V and 4 from J; bases not matched to a gene: 9. This CDR3 spans 15 amino acids. The CDR3 DNA sequence: TGTGCCAGCAGCCGTAGCGGGACTGGCGCAGATACGCAGTATTTT. It specifies CASSRSGTGADTQYF.

The chain employs TRBV4-1 and TRBJ2-2; 7 positions match TRBD1. V lost 4 bases to trimming and J lost 5 bases; unmatched junction nucleotides: 10. The CDR3 is 16 residues long. Germline V gene data show CDR1 as MGHRA and CDR2 as YSYEKL. CDR3 sequence reads: CASSRPGTVKTGELFF. The DNA for the CDR3 is TGCGCCAGCAGCCGCCCCGGGACAGTTAAAACCGGGGAGCTGTTTTTT.

This clone was picked up one time. The chain employs TRBV5-1 and TRBJ2-2; no clear D. The germline V gene has CDR1 SGHRS and CDR2 YFSETQ. The CDR3 runs 14 residues. V lost 0 bases to trimming and J lost 4 bases, with 7 bases between them. The CDR3 sequence: CASSLEFSTGELFF. DNA for the CDR3: TGCGCCAGCAGCTTGGAGTTTAGCACCGGGGAGCTGTTTTTT.

Only one count was recorded for this clone. The gene calls are TRBV19 and TRBJ2-1; TRBD2 agrees at 7 bases. V lost 3 bases and J lost 4; bases outside the gene matches: 12. In germline, CDR1 is LNHDA, CDR2 SQIVND (reference sequence). CDR3 size: 17 residues. CDR3 nucleotide sequence: TGTGCCAGTAGTATCCCGATGGGAGCGGGGAGTTACAATGAGCAGTTCTTC. Protein product: CASSIPMGAGSYNEQFF.